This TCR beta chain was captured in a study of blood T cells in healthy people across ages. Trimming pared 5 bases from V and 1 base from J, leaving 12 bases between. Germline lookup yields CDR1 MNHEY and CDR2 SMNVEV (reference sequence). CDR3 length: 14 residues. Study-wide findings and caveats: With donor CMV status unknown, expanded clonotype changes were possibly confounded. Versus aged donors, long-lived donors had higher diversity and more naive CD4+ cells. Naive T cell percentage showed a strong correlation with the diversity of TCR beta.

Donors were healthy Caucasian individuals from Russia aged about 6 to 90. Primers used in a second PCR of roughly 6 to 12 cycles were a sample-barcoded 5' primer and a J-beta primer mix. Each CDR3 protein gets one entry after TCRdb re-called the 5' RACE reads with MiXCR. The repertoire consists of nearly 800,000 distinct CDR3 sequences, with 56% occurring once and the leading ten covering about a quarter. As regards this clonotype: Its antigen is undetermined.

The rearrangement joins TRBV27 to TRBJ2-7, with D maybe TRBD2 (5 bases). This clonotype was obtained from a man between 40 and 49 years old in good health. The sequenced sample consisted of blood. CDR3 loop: CASSLLGLSYEQYF. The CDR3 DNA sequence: TGTGCCAGCAGTCTACTAGGACTGTCCTACGAGCAGTACTTC.